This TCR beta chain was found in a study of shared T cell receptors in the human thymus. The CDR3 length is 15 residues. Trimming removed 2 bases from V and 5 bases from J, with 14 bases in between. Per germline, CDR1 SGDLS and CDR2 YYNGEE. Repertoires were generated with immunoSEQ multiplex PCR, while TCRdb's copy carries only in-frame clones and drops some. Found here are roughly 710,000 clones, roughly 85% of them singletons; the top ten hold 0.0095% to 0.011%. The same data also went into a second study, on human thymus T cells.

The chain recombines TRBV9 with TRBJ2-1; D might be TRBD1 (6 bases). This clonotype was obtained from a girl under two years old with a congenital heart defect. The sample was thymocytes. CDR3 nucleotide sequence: TGTGCCAGCAGCGTCGGGCAGGGGAACAACAATGAGCAGTTCTTC. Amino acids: CASSVGQGNNNEQFF.